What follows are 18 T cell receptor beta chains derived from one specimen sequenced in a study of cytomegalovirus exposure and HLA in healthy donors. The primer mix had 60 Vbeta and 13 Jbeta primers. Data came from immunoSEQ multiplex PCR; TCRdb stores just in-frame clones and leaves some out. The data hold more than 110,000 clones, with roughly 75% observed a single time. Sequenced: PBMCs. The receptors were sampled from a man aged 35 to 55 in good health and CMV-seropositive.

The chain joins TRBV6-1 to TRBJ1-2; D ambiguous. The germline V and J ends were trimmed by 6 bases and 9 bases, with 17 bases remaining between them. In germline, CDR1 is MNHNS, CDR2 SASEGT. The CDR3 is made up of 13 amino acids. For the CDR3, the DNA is TGTGCCAGCAGGCCCTTAGTTCTAAATAGCTACACCTTC. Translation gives CASRPLVLNSYTF.

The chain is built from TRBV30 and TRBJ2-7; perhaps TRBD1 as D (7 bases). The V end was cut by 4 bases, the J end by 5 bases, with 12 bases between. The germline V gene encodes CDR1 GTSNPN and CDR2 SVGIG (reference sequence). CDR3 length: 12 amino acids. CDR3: CAWIGGGNEQYF. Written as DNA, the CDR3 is TGTGCCTGGATTGGAGGGGGCAACGAGCAGTACTTC.

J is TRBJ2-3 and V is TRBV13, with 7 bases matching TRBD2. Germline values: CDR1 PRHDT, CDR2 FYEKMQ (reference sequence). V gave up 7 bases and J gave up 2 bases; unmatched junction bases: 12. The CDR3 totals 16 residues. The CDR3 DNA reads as TGTGCCAGCACCCCTTCCGGGACTACTTACACAGATACGCAGTATTTT. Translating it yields CASTPSGTTYTDTQYF. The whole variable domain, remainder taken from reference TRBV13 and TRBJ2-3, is AAGVIQSPRHLIKEKRETATLKCYPIPRHDTVYWYQQGPGQDPQFLISFYEKMQSDKGSIPDRFSAQQFSDYHSELNMSSLELGDSALYFCASTPSGTTYTDTQYFGPGTRLTVL.

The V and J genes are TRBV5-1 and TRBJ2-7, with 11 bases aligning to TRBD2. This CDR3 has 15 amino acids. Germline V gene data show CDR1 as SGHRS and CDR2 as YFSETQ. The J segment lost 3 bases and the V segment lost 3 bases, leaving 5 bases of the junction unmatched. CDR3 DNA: TGCGCCAGCAGCTCGGGCACTAGCGGGGGCTACGAGCAGTACTTC. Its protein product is CASSSGTSGGYEQYF.

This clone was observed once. This CDR3 is CASRGQLLSGNTIYF. The DNA for the CDR3 is TGTGCCAGCAGGGGACAGCTCCTCTCTGGAAACACCATATATTTT. The chain combines TRBV11-2 with TRBJ1-3, with 7 bases identical to TRBD1. V was pared by 6 bases and J by 0 bases, with 5 bases of the junction left unmatched. Germline CDR1 reads SGHAT; CDR2 reads FQNNGV. This CDR3 has 15 amino acids.

The CDR3 DNA follows: TGCGCCAGCAGTCAGGGTTCGGATACGCAGTATTTT. As protein: CASSQGSDTQYF. The gene calls are TRBV10-1 and TRBJ2-3, with D maybe TRBD1 (5 bases). Germline V gene lookup returns CDR1 WNHNN and CDR2 SYGVQD (reference sequence). Trimming removed 5 bases at V and 6 bases at J, with 9 bases between. This CDR3 spans 12 amino acids.

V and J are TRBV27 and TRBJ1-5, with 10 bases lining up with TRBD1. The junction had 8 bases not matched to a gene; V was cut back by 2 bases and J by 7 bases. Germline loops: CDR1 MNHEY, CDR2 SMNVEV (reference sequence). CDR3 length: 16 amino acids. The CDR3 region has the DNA TGTGCCAGCAGTTTAAAGCCGGGACAGGGGAAACAGCCCCAGCATTTT. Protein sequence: CASSLKPGQGKQPQHF.

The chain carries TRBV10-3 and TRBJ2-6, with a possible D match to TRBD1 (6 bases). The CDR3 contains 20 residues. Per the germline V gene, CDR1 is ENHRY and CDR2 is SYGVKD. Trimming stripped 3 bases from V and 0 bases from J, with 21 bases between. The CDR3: CAISDLVSGAHSSGANVLTF. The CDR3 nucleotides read TGTGCCATCAGTGACCTTGTTTCAGGGGCACACAGCTCTGGGGCCAACGTCCTGACTTTC.

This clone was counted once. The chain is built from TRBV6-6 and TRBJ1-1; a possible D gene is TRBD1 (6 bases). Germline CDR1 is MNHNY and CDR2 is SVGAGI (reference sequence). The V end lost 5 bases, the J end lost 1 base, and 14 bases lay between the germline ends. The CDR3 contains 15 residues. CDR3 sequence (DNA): TGTGCCAGCAGTGTACCGGGACACAAGAACACTGAAGCTTTCTTT. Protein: CASSVPGHKNTEAFF.

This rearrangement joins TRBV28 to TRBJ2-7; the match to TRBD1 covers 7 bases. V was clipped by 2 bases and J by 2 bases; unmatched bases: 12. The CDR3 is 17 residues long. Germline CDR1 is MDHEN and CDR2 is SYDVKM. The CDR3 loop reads CASSLNHDRDRTYEQYF. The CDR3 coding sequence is TGTGCCAGCAGTTTAAATCACGACCGGGACAGAACCTACGAGCAGTACTTC. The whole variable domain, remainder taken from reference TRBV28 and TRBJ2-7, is DVKVTQSSRYLVKRTGEKVFLECVQDMDHENMFWYRQDPGLGLRLIYFSYDVKMKEKGDIPEGYSVSREKKERFSLILESASTNQTSMYLCASSLNHDRDRTYEQYFGPGTRLTVT.

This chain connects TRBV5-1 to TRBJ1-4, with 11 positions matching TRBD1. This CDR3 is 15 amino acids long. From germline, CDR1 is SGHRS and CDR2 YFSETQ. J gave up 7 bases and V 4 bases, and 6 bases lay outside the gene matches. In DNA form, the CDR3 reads TGCGCCAGCAGCCTAACCGGGACAGGGGGTGAAAAACTGTTTTTT. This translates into CASSLTGTGGEKLFF. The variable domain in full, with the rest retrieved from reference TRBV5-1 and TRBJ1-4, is KAGVTQTPRYLIKTRGQQVTLSCSPISGHRSVSWYQQTPGQGLQFLFEYFSETQRNKGNFPGRFSGRQFSNSRSEMNVSTLELGDSALYLCASSLTGTGGEKLFFGSGTQLSVL.

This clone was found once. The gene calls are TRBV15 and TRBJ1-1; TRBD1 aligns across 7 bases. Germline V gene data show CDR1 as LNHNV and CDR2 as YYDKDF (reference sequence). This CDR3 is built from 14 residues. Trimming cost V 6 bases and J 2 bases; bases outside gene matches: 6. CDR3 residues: CATRTGIINTEAFF. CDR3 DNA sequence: TGTGCCACCAGGACAGGGATAATAAACACTGAAGCTTTCTTT.

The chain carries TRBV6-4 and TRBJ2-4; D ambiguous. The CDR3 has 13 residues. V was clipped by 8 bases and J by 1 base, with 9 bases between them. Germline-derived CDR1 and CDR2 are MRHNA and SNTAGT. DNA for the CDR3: TGTGCCAGCTCCGAGTCCGCCAAAAACATTCAGTACTTC. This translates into CASSESAKNIQYF.

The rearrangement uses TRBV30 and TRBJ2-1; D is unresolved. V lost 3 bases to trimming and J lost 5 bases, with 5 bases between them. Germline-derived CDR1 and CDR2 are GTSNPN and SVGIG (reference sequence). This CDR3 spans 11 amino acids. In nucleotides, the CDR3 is TGTGCCTGGAGCTCTGACAATGAGCAGTTCTTC. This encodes CAWSSDNEQFF.

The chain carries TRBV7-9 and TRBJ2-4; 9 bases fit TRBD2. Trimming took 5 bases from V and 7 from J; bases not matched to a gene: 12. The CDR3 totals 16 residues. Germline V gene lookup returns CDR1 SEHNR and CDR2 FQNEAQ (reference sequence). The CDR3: CASSPGVSGSWNIQYF. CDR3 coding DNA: TGTGCCAGCAGCCCAGGGGTTAGCGGGAGTTGGAACATTCAGTACTTC. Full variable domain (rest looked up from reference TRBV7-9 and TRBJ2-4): DTGVSQNPRHKITKRGQNVTFRCDPISEHNRLYWYRQTLGQGPEFLTYFQNEAQLEKSRLLSDRFSAERPKGSFSTLEIQRTEQGDSAMYLCASSPGVSGSWNIQYFGAGTRLSVL.

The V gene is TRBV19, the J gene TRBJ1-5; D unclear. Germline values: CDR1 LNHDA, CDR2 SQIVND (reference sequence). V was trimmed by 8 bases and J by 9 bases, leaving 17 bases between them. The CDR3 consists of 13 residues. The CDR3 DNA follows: TGTGCCAGTGGGAGTGGGTTTAGAGTGCCCCAGCATTTT. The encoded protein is CASGSGFRVPQHF. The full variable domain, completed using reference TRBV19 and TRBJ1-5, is DGGITQSPKYLFRKEGQNVTLSCEQNLNHDAMYWYRQDPGQGLRLIYYSQIVNDFQKGDIAEGYSVSREKKESFPLTVTSAQKNPTAFYLCASGSGFRVPQHFGDGTRLSIL.

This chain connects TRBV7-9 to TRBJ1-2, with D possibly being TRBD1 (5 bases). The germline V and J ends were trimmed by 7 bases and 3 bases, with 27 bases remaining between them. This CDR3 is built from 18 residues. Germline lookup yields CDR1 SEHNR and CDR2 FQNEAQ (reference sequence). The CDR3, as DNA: TGTGCCAGCAAACCTAGGCCGGACACAGACCCGGCGGACTATGGCTACACCTTC. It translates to CASKPRPDTDPADYGYTF.

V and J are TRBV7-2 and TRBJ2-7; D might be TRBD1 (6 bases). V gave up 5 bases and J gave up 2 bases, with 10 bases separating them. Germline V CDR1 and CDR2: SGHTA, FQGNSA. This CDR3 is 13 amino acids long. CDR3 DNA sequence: TGTGCCAGCAGCCGGACAGCCCCCTACGAGCAGTACTTC. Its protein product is CASSRTAPYEQYF.